This TCR beta chain was sequenced for a study of shared clonotypes between healthy human individuals. CDR1 and CDR2 from the germline V gene are SGHRS and YFSETQ. V was shortened by 9 bases and J by 5 bases, with 26 bases between the two germline ends. The CDR3 contains 16 residues. The method was immunoSEQ multiplex PCR; TCRdb's version includes in-frame clones alone and lacks a portion of them. The table lists about 360,000 clones, 70% to 75% of them singletons, with roughly a tenth in the top ten. This sequence originates from a man aged 25-45 years in good health. What was sequenced was memory CD4+ T cells sorted from blood. The subset here: CD45RA-negative fraction. The genes are TRBV5-1 and TRBJ2-5; D might be TRBD2 (5 bases). CDR3 sequence: CATRDAPAGNMETQYF. The CDR3, as DNA: TGCGCCACCCGTGACGCGCCGGCGGGTAACATGGAGACCCAGTACTTC.